These 14 T cell receptor beta chains came from one sample sequenced in a study of blood T cell repertoires in COVID-19. The table came from immunoSEQ multiplex PCR; TCRdb's copy has only in-frame clones and leaves some out. In the table there are about 50,000 clones, 70% to 90% of which are singletons. Sequencing input: peripheral blood. These receptors originate from a human donor in a cohort sampled during active COVID-19.

The chain combines TRBV19 with TRBJ2-7; D gene unclear. Germline CDR1 reads LNHDA; CDR2 reads SQIVND (reference sequence). This CDR3 has 11 residues. V gave up 6 bases and J gave up 4 bases, with 7 bases separating them. CDR3 sequence (DNA): TGTGCCAGTAGCCGAGGATACGAGCAGTACTTC. It encodes CASSRGYEQYF.

V is TRBV28 and J is TRBJ2-1, with 11 bases fitting TRBD2. J lost 7 bases, V lost 5 bases, and 10 bases had no gene match. The CDR3 is made up of 16 amino acids. In germline, CDR1 is MDHEN, CDR2 SYDVKM. The CDR3: CASSVSSGGRPNEQFF. CDR3 DNA sequence: TGTGCCAGCAGTGTATCTAGCGGGGGGCGACCTAATGAGCAGTTCTTC.

The chain recombines TRBV30 with TRBJ1-4; D is unresolved. The CDR3 is 13 amino acids. From germline, CDR1 is GTSNPN and CDR2 SVGIG (reference sequence). V lost 5 bases, J lost 0 bases, and 7 bases lay in between. The CDR3 DNA reads TGTGCCTGGGCCGGGACAACTAATGAAAAACTGTTTTTT. Its protein is CAWAGTTNEKLFF.

The chain uses TRBV5-4 and TRBJ2-4, with D perhaps matching TRBD2 (6 bases). Germline CDR1 reads SGHNT; CDR2 reads YYREEE (reference sequence). The V and J ends lost 4 bases and 0 bases respectively, with 14 bases between them. CDR3 length equals 16 residues. This CDR3 is CASSATLGGAKNIQYF. CDR3 DNA sequence: TGTGCCAGCAGCGCAACTTTGGGGGGAGCCAAAAACATTCAGTACTTC.

The V call is TRBV23-1, the J call TRBJ2-4, with TRBD2 matching 7 bases. TRBV23-1 is identified as an open reading frame with a role that is uncertain. V was pared by 0 bases and J by 0 bases, with 8 bases of the junction left unmatched. The CDR3 contains 18 residues. The chain's CDR3 is CASSQSAREGPAKNIQYF. The CDR3 DNA is TGCGCCAGCAGTCAATCTGCCAGGGAGGGACCAGCCAAAAACATTCAGTACTTC.

V and J are TRBV6-5 and TRBJ1-1, with 8 bases fitting TRBD1. The CDR3 loop spans 13 amino acids. Germline V lookup: CDR1 MNHEY, CDR2 SVGAGI. Unmatched junction bases numbered 5, after V lost 3 bases and J lost 8 bases. The CDR3 region is CASSYNRGREAFF. CDR3 bases: TGTGCCAGCAGTTATAACAGGGGGAGGGAAGCTTTCTTT.

The V call is TRBV5-6, the J call TRBJ2-1; 8 nucleotides line up with TRBD1. This CDR3 spans 15 amino acids. CDR1 is SGHDT, CDR2 YYEEEE, per germline. V lost 8 bases and J lost 12; bases outside the gene matches: 19. Here the CDR3 reads CARSPLGQAPQGQFF. DNA for the CDR3: TGTGCCAGATCTCCCCTGGGACAGGCCCCTCAAGGGCAGTTCTTC.

This clone was seen a handful of times. The V gene is TRBV19, the J gene TRBJ1-2, with TRBD1 as a possible D gene (6 bases). Germline V gives CDR1 LNHDA, CDR2 SQIVND (reference sequence). V lost 5 bases and J lost 0, with 13 bases in between. The CDR3 sequence is 15 residues long. The CDR3 spells CASSPDRLTNYGYTF. CDR3 nucleotide sequence: TGTGCCAGTAGTCCGGACAGATTGACTAACTATGGCTACACCTTC.

This clone has a single count. The chain's CDR3 is CAISESREANYGYTF. The CDR3 nucleotides are TGTGCCATCAGTGAGTCGAGGGAAGCTAACTATGGCTACACCTTC. The gene calls are TRBV10-3 and TRBJ1-2; no clear D gene. Trimming shortened V by 0 bases and J by 0 bases, and 8 bases separated the two germline ends. The V gene's germline CDR1 is ENHRY and CDR2 SYGVKD. CDR3 size: 15 residues.

The rearrangement uses TRBV27 and TRBJ1-3; a weak D match, TRBD1 (5 bases). Germline loops: CDR1 MNHEY, CDR2 SMNVEV (reference sequence). V lost 5 bases to trimming and J lost 4 bases, with 21 bases between them. The CDR3 spans 17 residues. Here the CDR3 DNA reads TGTGCCAGCAGTCCATACCCACAGGCTTCGTCCGGAAACACCATATATTTT. It translates to CASSPYPQASSGNTIYF.

This rearrangement joins TRBV7-9 to TRBJ2-1; 11 nucleotides agree with TRBD2. Germline CDR1 SEHNR, CDR2 FQNEAQ (reference sequence). The CDR3 spans 16 residues. V trimming: 3 bases; J trimming: 2 bases; junction bases outside the gene matches: 3. The CDR3 loop reads CASSFLSGGAYNEQFF. The CDR3 coding sequence is TGTGCCAGCAGCTTTCTTAGCGGGGGGGCCTACAATGAGCAGTTCTTC.

The chain combines TRBV30 with TRBJ2-1; 11 bases fit TRBD2. This CDR3 spans 14 amino acids. Germline trimming cut 3 bases from V and 9 bases from J; bases unmatched to any gene: 7. Germline CDR1 is GTSNPN and CDR2 is SVGIG (reference sequence). The CDR3 sequence is CAWSFSGGAVEQFF. In nucleotides, the CDR3 is TGTGCCTGGAGCTTTAGCGGGGGGGCCGTTGAGCAGTTCTTC.

This chain connects TRBV6-1 to TRBJ2-7, with TRBD1 identical over 7 bases. From germline, CDR1 is MNHNS and CDR2 SASEGT. V was clipped by 1 base and J by 0 bases; unmatched bases: 3. CDR3 length: 15 amino acids. The CDR3 DNA reads TGTGCCAGCAGTGAAGTAACAGGGGTCTCCTACGAGCAGTACTTC. This encodes CASSEVTGVSYEQYF.

The gene calls are TRBV19 and TRBJ1-5; D call uncertain. V shed 8 bases and J shed 5 bases, with 16 bases lying between them. Germline V gene data show CDR1 as LNHDA and CDR2 as SQIVND (reference sequence). There are 14 residues in the CDR3. The CDR3 DNA is TGTGCCAGTGCGACGGGGATATCATATCAGCCCCAGCATTTT. Protein product: CASATGISYQPQHF.